These 26 T cell receptor beta chains came from one sample sequenced in a study of blood T cell repertoires in COVID-19. Some clones are missing from TCRdb's copy, which holds only in-frame ones; the method was immunoSEQ multiplex PCR. In the table there are 150,000 to 200,000 clones, over 70% of which are singletons. Sequencing was done on a sample of peripheral blood. The receptors come from a man between 65 and 85 years old with acute or convalescent COVID-19.

This sequence joins TRBV18 and TRBJ2-3; tentative D call: TRBD2 (6 bases). The CDR3 is 14 amino acids. CDR1 is KGHSH, CDR2 LQKENI, per germline. V shed 4 bases and J shed 6 bases, with 14 bases lying between them. The CDR3 DNA sequence: TGTGCCAGCTCACGTGGTACCAGCGGGGATACGCAGTATTTT. It specifies CASSRGTSGDTQYF.

This clone was seen many times. The chain has TRBV3-1 (or the pseudogene TRBV3-2) and TRBJ2-1, with TRBD2 matching 8 bases. The CDR3 length is 15 residues. Germline values: CDR1 LGHDT, CDR2 YNNKEL (reference sequence). V was clipped by 11 bases and J by 0 bases; unmatched bases: 9. CDR3 sequence reads: CACTSGGSSYNEQFF. The DNA of the CDR3 is TGTGCCTGCACTAGCGGAGGGAGCTCCTACAATGAGCAGTTCTTC.

The rearrangement links TRBV6-2 or TRBV6-3 to TRBJ2-3, with 7 bases that match TRBD1. The CDR3 sequence is 18 residues long. V shed 0 bases, J shed 1 base, and the junction held 10 bases outside the gene matches. Germline values: CDR1 MNHEY, CDR2 SVGEGT. The CDR3 loop reads CASSYSPGQRLRTDTQYF. The CDR3 DNA reads TGTGCCAGCAGTTACTCTCCGGGACAGCGACTTCGCACAGATACGCAGTATTTT.

This sequence joins TRBV6-5 and TRBJ1-2, with 8 nucleotides matching TRBD1. Germline values: CDR1 MNHEY, CDR2 SVGAGI. The CDR3 has 14 residues. After removal of 7 bases from V and 5 bases from J, the junction contained 9 bases not matched to a gene. DNA for the CDR3: TGTGCCAGCACCGGACAGGGAGGGACTTATGGCTACACCTTC. Translated: CASTGQGGTYGYTF.

This sequence joins TRBV27 and TRBJ2-7, with D perhaps matching TRBD2 (6 bases). Per the germline V gene, CDR1 is MNHEY and CDR2 is SMNVEV (reference sequence). The CDR3 has 16 amino acids. The CDR3 nucleotides are TGTGCGGAGCAGTGTCGAGTGACTAGGCTGGCTTGGGAGCAGTACTTC. This encodes CAEQCRVTRLAWEQYF.

This chain uses TRBV2 with TRBJ2-3; 13 bases fit TRBD2. There are 18 residues in the CDR3. The germline CDR1 and CDR2 sequences are SNHLY and FYNNEI. V gave up 5 bases and J gave up 0 bases; unmatched junction bases: 8. For the CDR3, the DNA is TGTGCCAGCAGTTGGACTAGCGGGGGAGTAGCAAGCACAGATACGCAGTATTTT. This sequence encodes CASSWTSGGVASTDTQYF.

The rearrangement uses TRBV19 and TRBJ2-3, with D possibly TRBD2 on 6 matching bases. Trimming removed 7 bases at V and 6 bases at J, with 20 bases between. This CDR3 contains 15 residues. In germline, CDR1 is LNHDA, CDR2 SQIVND (reference sequence). CDR3 amino acids: CASTLSGNRGDTQYF. CDR3 coding DNA: TGTGCCAGTACCCTAAGCGGAAACCGGGGGGATACGCAGTATTTT.

The chain employs TRBV6-5 and TRBJ2-5, with D hard to call. V lost 1 base and J 2 bases, leaving 11 bases between the germline ends. Per germline, CDR1 MNHEY and CDR2 SVGAGI. The CDR3 runs to 15 residues. The CDR3 region is CASSYLGQKQETQYF. The CDR3 DNA reads TGTGCCAGCAGTTACTTGGGCCAAAAACAAGAGACCCAGTACTTC.

This clone was counted a few times. The rearrangement uses TRBV13 and TRBJ2-1, with 11 bases fitting TRBD1. Germline CDR1 reads PRHDT; CDR2 reads FYEKMQ (reference sequence). There are 15 residues in the CDR3. Germline trimming cut 6 bases from V and 7 bases from J; bases unmatched to any gene: 8. The CDR3 loop reads CASREGTGGGNEQFF. DNA of the CDR3: TGTGCCAGCAGGGAGGGGACAGGGGGTGGGAATGAGCAGTTCTTC. Drawing the rest from reference TRBV13 and TRBJ2-1, the complete variable domain is AAGVIQSPRHLIKEKRETATLKCYPIPRHDTVYWYQQGPGQDPQFLISFYEKMQSDKGSIPDRFSAQQFSDYHSELNMSSLELGDSALYFCASREGTGGGNEQFFGPGTRLTVL.

The sample holds a few counts of this clone. The chain employs TRBV5-5 and TRBJ1-1; D remains ambiguous. Germline loops: CDR1 SGHKS, CDR2 YYEKEE (reference sequence). V lost 0 bases and J lost 4, with 10 bases in between. CDR3 length: 14 amino acids. The CDR3 bases are TGTGCCAGCAGCTTGGGCCCTATGAGCACTGAAGCTTTCTTT. Its translation: CASSLGPMSTEAFF. Together with reference TRBV5-5 and TRBJ1-1, the CDR3 gives the full variable domain: DAGVTQSPTHLIKTRGQQVTLRCSPISGHKSVSWYQQVLGQGPQFIFQYYEKEERGRGNFPDRFSARQFPNYSSELNVNALLLGDSALYLCASSLGPMSTEAFFGQGTRLTVV.

This clone has only a few counts. J is TRBJ1-5 and V is TRBV10-3; 8 bases fit TRBD1. Germline CDR1 is ENHRY and CDR2 is SYGVKD. Trimming at V came to 6 bases and at J to 1 base, leaving 5 bases not matched to a gene. The CDR3 covers 15 residues. The CDR3 coding sequence is TGTGCCATCAGCGATACAGGGGGGAGCAATCAGCCCCAGCATTTT. It specifies CAISDTGGSNQPQHF.

The chain joins TRBV6-2 or TRBV6-3 to TRBJ2-7; TRBD1 might be the D (5 bases). V was cut by 5 bases and J by 6 bases, with 11 bases left in between. This CDR3 spans 12 amino acids. The germline V gene encodes CDR1 MNHEY and CDR2 SVGEGT. CDR3 bases: TGTGCCAGCAGTAGGGGTCGGTCCGAGCAGTACTTC. It specifies CASSRGRSEQYF.

This clone appeared once. The genes are TRBV7-6 and TRBJ2-1, with 13 bases lining up with TRBD2. Germline assignment: CDR1 SGHVS and CDR2 FNYEAQ. CDR3 length equals 19 residues. V lost 3 bases, J lost 5 bases, and 13 bases stayed unmatched. As DNA, the CDR3 is TGTGCCAGCAGCTTTGGCTGGGGACTAGCGGGGAAATTTAACAATGAGCAGTTCTTC. Its protein product is CASSFGWGLAGKFNNEQFF. Filled out from reference TRBV7-6 and TRBJ2-1, the complete variable domain reads GAGVSQSPRYKVTKRGQDVALRCDPISGHVSLYWYRQALGQGPEFLTYFNYEAQQDKSGLPNDRFSAERPEGSISTLTIQRTEQRDSAMYRCASSFGWGLAGKFNNEQFFGPGTRLTVL.

The genes are TRBV28 and TRBJ1-5; maybe TRBD1 (5 bases). The CDR3 has 12 residues. Trimming took 8 bases from V and 9 from J, leaving 14 bases between them. Germline V gene sequence: CDR1 MDHEN, CDR2 SYDVKM. Here the CDR3 DNA reads TGTGCCAGCTCAGGGCCGGGAGTGCCCCAGCATTTT. This gives the protein CASSGPGVPQHF.

The chain carries TRBV19 and TRBJ2-2, with TRBD1 matching 11 bases. Germline CDR1 reads LNHDA; CDR2 reads SQIVND (reference sequence). Germline trimming cut 7 bases from V and 5 bases from J; bases unmatched to any gene: 12. CDR3 size: 17 residues. The CDR3 sequence is CASKLTGQGGGTGELFF. The CDR3 region has the DNA TGTGCCAGTAAACTCACGGGACAGGGGGGTGGAACCGGGGAGCTGTTTTTT.

V usage is TRBV29-1 and J usage is TRBJ1-1, with D perhaps matching TRBD1 (5 bases). Trimming removed 3 bases at V and 1 base at J, with 12 bases between. CDR3 length: 14 residues. The germline gives CDR1 SQVTM, CDR2 ANQGSEA. The CDR3 sequence: CSVEGGIGNTEAFF. For the CDR3, the DNA is TGCAGCGTTGAGGGGGGAATAGGGAACACTGAAGCTTTCTTT.

The genes are TRBV15 and TRBJ2-1; D is possibly TRBD2 (6 bases). Trimming cost V 3 bases and J 2 bases, with 11 bases left between them. Germline V CDR1 and CDR2: LNHNV, YYDKDF (reference sequence). This CDR3 contains 15 residues. Here the CDR3 DNA reads TGTGCCACCAGCAGTCCGGGGGTCCCCTACAATGAGCAGTTCTTC. It codes for CATSSPGVPYNEQFF.

The chain uses TRBV5-4 and TRBJ2-1; no clear D gene. Germline CDR1 is SGHNT and CDR2 is YYREEE (reference sequence). V lost 0 bases, J lost 0 bases, and 7 bases lay in between. The CDR3 loop spans 15 amino acids. CDR3 region: CASSLGLSSYNEQFF. In DNA form, the CDR3 reads TGTGCCAGCAGCTTGGGTCTGAGCTCCTACAATGAGCAGTTCTTC.

The rearrangement joins TRBV7-3 to TRBJ2-1; TRBD1 matches at 11 bases. The CDR3 loop spans 13 amino acids. V lost 5 bases to trimming and J lost 9 bases; unmatched junction nucleotides: 3. Germline lookup yields CDR1 SGHTA and CDR2 FQGTGA. CDR3: CASSAGQGGEQFF. The CDR3 DNA is TGTGCCAGCAGCGCGGGACAGGGGGGTGAGCAGTTCTTC.

The chain combines TRBV28 with TRBJ2-7; D may be TRBD1 (6 bases). Germline CDR1 MDHEN, CDR2 SYDVKM. Trimming left V 4 bases short and J 6 bases short, with 16 bases between. The CDR3 length is 14 residues. CDR3 protein: CASSSTGSFPEQYF. In nucleotides, the CDR3 is TGTGCCAGCAGTTCGACAGGATCCTTCCCCGAGCAGTACTTC. The variable domain in full, completed from reference TRBV28 and TRBJ2-7, reads DVKVTQSSRYLVKRTGEKVFLECVQDMDHENMFWYRQDPGLGLRLIYFSYDVKMKEKGDIPEGYSVSREKKERFSLILESASTNQTSMYLCASSSTGSFPEQYFGPGTRLTVT.

There are a few counts of this clone. The chain is built from TRBV2 and TRBJ2-3, with 9 bases that match TRBD1. CDR1 SNHLY and CDR2 FYNNEI come from the germline V gene. Unmatched junction bases numbered 4, after V lost 6 bases and J lost 3 bases. CDR3 length: 14 residues. CDR3 nucleotides: TGTGCCAGCAGAGAGGGACAGGGAACAGATACGCAGTATTTT. This codes for CASREGQGTDTQYF.

V usage is TRBV5-1 and J usage is TRBJ1-3, with no clear D. CDR1 is SGHRS, CDR2 YFSETQ, per germline. There are 15 residues in the CDR3. V was pared by 7 bases and J by 0 bases, with 14 bases between. This chain's CDR3 is CASAREQASGNTIYF. CDR3 nucleotide sequence: TGCGCCAGCGCCCGGGAGCAGGCCTCTGGAAACACCATATATTTT.

In its sample, this clone was seen a few times. This rearrangement joins TRBV5-1 to TRBJ1-2, with 7 bases fitting TRBD1. V shed 2 bases and J 8 bases; nucleotides not matched to a gene: 12. This CDR3 contains 15 residues. CDR1 is SGHRS, CDR2 YFSETQ, per germline. As DNA, the CDR3 is TGCGCCAGCAGCTTAGAATCACAGGGGAGCGGCGGCTACACCTTC. It is translated as CASSLESQGSGGYTF. Combining the CDR3 with reference TRBV5-1 and TRBJ1-2 gives the whole variable domain KAGVTQTPRYLIKTRGQQVTLSCSPISGHRSVSWYQQTPGQGLQFLFEYFSETQRNKGNFPGRFSGRQFSNSRSEMNVSTLELGDSALYLCASSLESQGSGGYTFGSGTRLTVV.

V is TRBV30 and J is TRBJ2-2; a possible D gene is TRBD1 (6 bases). CDR1 is GTSNPN and CDR2 is SVGIG in the germline V gene (reference sequence). The CDR3 has 14 amino acids. Between the trimmed V and J ends, which lost 4 bases and 4 bases, there was a span of 13 bases. Here the CDR3 reads CAWTQQGPTGELFF. DNA of the CDR3: TGTGCCTGGACCCAACAGGGTCCCACCGGGGAGCTGTTTTTT.

The chain links TRBV25-1 to TRBJ1-1, with D possibly being TRBD1 (5 bases). CDR1 is MGHDK, CDR2 SYGVNS, per germline. Between the trimmed V and J ends, which lost 4 bases and 5 bases, there was a span of 11 bases. CDR3 length: 13 residues. CDR3 in amino acids: CASSGPQGTEAFF. The CDR3 nucleotides read TGTGCCAGCAGTGGACCGCAGGGTACTGAAGCTTTCTTT.

The rearrangement uses TRBV29-1 and TRBJ2-3; 10 positions agree with TRBD2. Per germline, CDR1 SQVTM and CDR2 ANQGSEA. The J segment lost 2 bases and the V segment lost 4 bases, leaving 9 bases of the junction unmatched. The CDR3 covers 16 residues. CDR3 nucleotide sequence: TGCAGCGTTGGCCTAGCGGGGGTGGCGAACACAGATACGCAGTATTTT. Protein product: CSVGLAGVANTDTQYF.